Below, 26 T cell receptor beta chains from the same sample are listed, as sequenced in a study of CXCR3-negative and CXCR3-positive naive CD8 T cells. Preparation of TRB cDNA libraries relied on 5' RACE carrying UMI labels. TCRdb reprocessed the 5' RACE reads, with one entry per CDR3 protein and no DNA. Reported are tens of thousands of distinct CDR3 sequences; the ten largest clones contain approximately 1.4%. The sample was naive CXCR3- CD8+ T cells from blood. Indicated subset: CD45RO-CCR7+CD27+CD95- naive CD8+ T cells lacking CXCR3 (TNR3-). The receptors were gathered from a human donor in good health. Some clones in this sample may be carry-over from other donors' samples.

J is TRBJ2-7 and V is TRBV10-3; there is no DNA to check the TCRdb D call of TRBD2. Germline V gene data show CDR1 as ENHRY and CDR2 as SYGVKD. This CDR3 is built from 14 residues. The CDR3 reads CAISVNEGPYEQYF.

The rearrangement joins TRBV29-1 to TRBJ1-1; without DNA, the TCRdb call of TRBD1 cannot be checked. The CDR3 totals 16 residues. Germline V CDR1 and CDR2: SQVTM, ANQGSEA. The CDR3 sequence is CSVVGGGGPVFTEAFF. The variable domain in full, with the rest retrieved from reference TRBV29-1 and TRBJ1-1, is SAVISQKPSRDICQRGTSLTIQCQVDSQVTMMFWYRQQPGQSLTLIATANQGSEATYESGFVIDKFPISRPNLTFSTLTVSNMSPEDSSIYLCSVVGGGGPVFTEAFFGQGTRLTVV.

This CDR3 is CSVALTGTYEQYF. V gene TRBV29-1 combines with J gene TRBJ2-7; TCRdb selects TRBD1, and the lack of DNA leaves this call unchecked. The germline V gene has CDR1 SQVTM and CDR2 ANQGSEA. CDR3 length: 13 residues.

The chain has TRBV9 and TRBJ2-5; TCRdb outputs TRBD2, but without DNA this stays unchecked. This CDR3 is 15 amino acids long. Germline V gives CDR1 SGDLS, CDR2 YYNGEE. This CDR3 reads CASSTSGRLQETQYF.

CDR3: CASSPPGGDQYF. V and J are TRBV11-2 and TRBJ2-5; the D gene TCRdb calls, TRBD2, cannot be checked with no DNA. The V gene's germline CDR1 is SGHAT and CDR2 FQNNGV. The CDR3 contains 12 residues.

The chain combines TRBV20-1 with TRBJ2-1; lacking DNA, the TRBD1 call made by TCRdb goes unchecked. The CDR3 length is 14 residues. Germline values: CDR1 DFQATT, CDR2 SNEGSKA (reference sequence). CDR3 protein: CSAESDREIYEQFF.

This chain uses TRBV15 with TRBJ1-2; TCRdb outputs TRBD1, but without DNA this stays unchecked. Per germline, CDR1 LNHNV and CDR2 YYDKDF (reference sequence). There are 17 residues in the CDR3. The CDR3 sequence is CATSRGPRDRGNYGYTF.

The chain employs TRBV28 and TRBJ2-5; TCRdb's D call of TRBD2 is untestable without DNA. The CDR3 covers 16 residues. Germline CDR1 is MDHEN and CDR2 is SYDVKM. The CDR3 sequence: CASSPFEGLAQETQYF.

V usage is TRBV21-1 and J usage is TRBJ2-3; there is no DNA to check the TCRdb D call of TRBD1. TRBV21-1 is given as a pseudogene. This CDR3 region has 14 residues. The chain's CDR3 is CASSNGDSTDTQYF.

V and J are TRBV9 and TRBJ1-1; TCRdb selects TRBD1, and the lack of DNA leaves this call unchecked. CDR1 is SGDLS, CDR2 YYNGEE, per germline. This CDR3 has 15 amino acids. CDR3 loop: CASSVTGSALLGAFF.

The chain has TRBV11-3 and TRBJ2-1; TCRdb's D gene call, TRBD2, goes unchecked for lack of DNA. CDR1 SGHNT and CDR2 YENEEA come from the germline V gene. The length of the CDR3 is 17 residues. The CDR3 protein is CASSPWTSGGAYNEQFF.

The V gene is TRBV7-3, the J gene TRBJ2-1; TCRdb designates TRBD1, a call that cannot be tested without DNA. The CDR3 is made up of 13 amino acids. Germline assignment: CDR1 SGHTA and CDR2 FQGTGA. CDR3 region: CASSSGSPSEQFF.

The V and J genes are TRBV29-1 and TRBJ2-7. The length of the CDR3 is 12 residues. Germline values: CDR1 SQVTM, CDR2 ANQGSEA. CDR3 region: CSAHAVGDEQYF.

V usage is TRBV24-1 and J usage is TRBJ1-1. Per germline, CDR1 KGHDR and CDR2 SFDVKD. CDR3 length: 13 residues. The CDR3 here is CATSTTHGHEAFF.

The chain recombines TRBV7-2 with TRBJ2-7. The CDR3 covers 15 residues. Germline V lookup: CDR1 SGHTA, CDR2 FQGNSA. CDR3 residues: CASSFPSKVPYEQYF. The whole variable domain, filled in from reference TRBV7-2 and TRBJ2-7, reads GAGVSQSPSNKVTEKGKDVELRCDPISGHTALYWYRQSLGQGLEFLIYFQGNSAPDKSGLPSDRFSAERTGGSVSTLTIQRTQQEDSAVYLCASSFPSKVPYEQYFGPGTRLTVT.

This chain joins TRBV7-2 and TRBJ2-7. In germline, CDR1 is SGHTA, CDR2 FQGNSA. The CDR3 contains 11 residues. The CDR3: CASKSSYEQYF. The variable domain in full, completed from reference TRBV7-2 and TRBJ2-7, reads GAGVSQSPSNKVTEKGKDVELRCDPISGHTALYWYRQSLGQGLEFLIYFQGNSAPDKSGLPSDRFSAERTGGSVSTLTIQRTQQEDSAVYLCASKSSYEQYFGPGTRLTVT.

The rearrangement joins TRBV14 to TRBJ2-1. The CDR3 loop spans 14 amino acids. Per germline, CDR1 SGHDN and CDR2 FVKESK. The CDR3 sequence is CASSQYSSYNEQFF. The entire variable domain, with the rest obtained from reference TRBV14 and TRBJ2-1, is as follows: EAGVTQFPSHSVIEKGQTVTLRCDPISGHDNLYWYRRVMGKEIKFLLHFVKESKQDESGMPNNRFLAERTGGTYSTLKVQPAELEDSGVYFCASSQYSSYNEQFFGPGTRLTVL.

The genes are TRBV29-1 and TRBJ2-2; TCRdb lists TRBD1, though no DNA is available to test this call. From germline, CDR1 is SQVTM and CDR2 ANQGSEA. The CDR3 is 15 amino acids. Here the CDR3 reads CSVDEGAGDTGELFF.

CDR3 sequence reads: CASSLVAVAGLGGEQFF. This chain connects TRBV5-6 to TRBJ2-1; TCRdb designates TRBD2, a call that cannot be tested without DNA. Per germline, CDR1 SGHDT and CDR2 YYEEEE. The length of the CDR3 is 17 residues. Looking up the rest from reference TRBV5-6 and TRBJ2-1 gives the full variable domain: DAGVTQSPTHLIKTRGQQVTLRCSPKSGHDTVSWYQQALGQGPQFIFQYYEEEERQRGNFPDRFSGHQFPNYSSELNVNALLLGDSALYLCASSLVAVAGLGGEQFFGPGTRLTVL.

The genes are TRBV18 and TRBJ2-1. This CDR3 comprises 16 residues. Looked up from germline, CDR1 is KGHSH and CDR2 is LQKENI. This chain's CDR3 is CASSPPAGDLSNEQFF.

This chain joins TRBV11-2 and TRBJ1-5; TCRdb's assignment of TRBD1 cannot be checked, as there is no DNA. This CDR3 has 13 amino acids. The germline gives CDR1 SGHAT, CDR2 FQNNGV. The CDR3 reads CASSLVGGSAQHF.

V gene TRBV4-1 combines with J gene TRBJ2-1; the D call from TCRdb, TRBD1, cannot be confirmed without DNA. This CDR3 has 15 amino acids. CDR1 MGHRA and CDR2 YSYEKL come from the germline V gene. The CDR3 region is CASSQEGQGFNEQFF.

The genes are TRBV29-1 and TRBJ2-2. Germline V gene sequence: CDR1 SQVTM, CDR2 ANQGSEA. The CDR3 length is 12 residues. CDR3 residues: CSVYASTGELFF.

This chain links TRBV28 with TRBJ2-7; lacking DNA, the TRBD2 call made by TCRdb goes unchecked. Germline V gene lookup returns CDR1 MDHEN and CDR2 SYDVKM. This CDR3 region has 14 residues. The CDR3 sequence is CASSLAHSHYEQYF.

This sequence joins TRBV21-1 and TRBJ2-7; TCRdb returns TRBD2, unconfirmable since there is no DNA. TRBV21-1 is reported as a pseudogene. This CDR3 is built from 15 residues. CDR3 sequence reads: CASRKEKRGDHEQYF.

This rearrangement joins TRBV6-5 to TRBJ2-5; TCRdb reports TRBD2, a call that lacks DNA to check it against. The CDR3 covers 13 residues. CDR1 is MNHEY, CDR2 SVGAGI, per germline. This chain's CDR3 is CASSPRGEETQYF.